What follows are 26 T cell receptor beta chains derived from one specimen sequenced in a study of blood T cell repertoires in COVID-19. Method: immunoSEQ multiplex PCR; TCRdb's copy keeps in-frame clones and lacks some. The sample shows some 310,000 clones, roughly 86% of them seen only once. The sequenced sample was PBMCs or T cells enriched from blood (not recorded which). Source of these receptors: a woman in her 30s who had recovered from COVID-19.

The V gene is TRBV5-4, the J gene TRBJ2-1; a possible D gene is TRBD2 (6 bases). V was cut by 9 bases and J by 5 bases, with 18 bases left in between. Germline CDR1 and CDR2: SGHNT and YYREEE (reference sequence). The CDR3 runs 14 residues. The CDR3 DNA is TGTGCCATTGCCGGAGCGGGCCAAGACAATGAGCAGTTCTTC. This translates into CAIAGAGQDNEQFF.

V gene TRBV9 combines with J gene TRBJ2-5, with D possibly TRBD1 on 5 matching bases. Trimming stripped 0 bases from V and 2 bases from J, with 14 bases between. The CDR3 has 16 residues. Germline V gene lookup returns CDR1 SGDLS and CDR2 YYNGEE. In nucleotides, the CDR3 is TGTGCCAGCAGCGTAGGCGAGACAGCTTATCAAGAGACCCAGTACTTC. Encoded protein: CASSVGETAYQETQYF.

This clone showed up just once. This chain uses TRBV30 with TRBJ1-2; possible D gene TRBD1, 5 bases. The germline V gene encodes CDR1 GTSNPN and CDR2 SVGIG (reference sequence). The CDR3 has 14 amino acids. The V end was cut by 8 bases, the J end by 6 bases, with 22 bases between. The CDR3, as DNA: TGTGCCGGTCGGGACTTCGAAGGCGTGGATGGCTACACCTTC. It translates to CAGRDFEGVDGYTF.

The chain joins TRBV12-5 to TRBJ1-3; D perhaps matches TRBD1 (5 bases). The V end was cut by 5 bases, the J end by 0 bases, with 14 bases between. Germline V gene sequence: CDR1 LGHNT, CDR2 FRNRAP. There are 16 residues in the CDR3. The CDR3 reads CASGGSRQSSGNTIYF. CDR3 nucleotide sequence: TGTGCTAGTGGTGGATCCAGACAGAGCTCTGGAAACACCATATATTTT.

The chain links TRBV5-6 to TRBJ1-1, with D hard to call. The V gene's germline CDR1 is SGHDT and CDR2 YYEEEE. CDR3 length equals 14 residues. The V end lost 0 bases, the J end lost 5 bases, and 11 bases lay between the germline ends. The CDR3, as DNA: TGTGCCAGCAGCTTGGTGTCTTGGGAGACTGAAGCTTTCTTT. This translates into CASSLVSWETEAFF.

This clone was counted only a few times. The chain employs TRBV21-1 and TRBJ2-3; TRBD1 is taken as the D call from the table, unchecked against the DNA. TRBV21-1 has pseudogene status. This CDR3 is 18 amino acids long. This CDR3 is CASSKALDSQDNTDTQYF. The CDR3 bases are TGTGCCAGCAGCAAAGCGCTCGACAGCCAAGATAACACAGATACGCAGTATTTT.

To note about this clone: The junction does not match germline at one end; this may be a read error. The chain couples TRBV7-7 to TRBJ2-1; possibly TRBD2 for D (5 bases). Germline assignment: CDR1 SSHAT and CDR2 FNYEAQ (reference sequence). This CDR3 has 15 amino acids. The CDR3 DNA follows: TGTGCTAGCAGCTTCGGGGTTGCCTCCTACAATGAGCAGTTCTTC. This codes for CASSFGVASYNEQFF.

This chain links TRBV27 with TRBJ2-2; maybe TRBD1 (5 bases). The length of the CDR3 is 13 residues. The V end was cut by 7 bases, the J end by 7 bases, with 13 bases between. Germline-derived CDR1 and CDR2 are MNHEY and SMNVEV (reference sequence). The CDR3 here is CASNPGSFGELFF. As DNA, the CDR3 is TGTGCCAGCAATCCAGGGTCATTCGGGGAGCTGTTTTTT.

This clone was counted once. The rearrangement joins TRBV20-1 to TRBJ2-1; perhaps TRBD2 as D (6 bases). Looked up from germline, CDR1 is DFQATT and CDR2 is SNEGSKA (reference sequence). CDR3 length: 11 residues. Trimming removed 5 bases from V and 15 bases from J, with 17 bases in between. The DNA for the CDR3 is TGCAGTGCTCAGCTCCGGGACTCGCGGTTCTTC. Residues: CSAQLRDSRFF.

The CDR3 DNA reads as TGCAGCGAAGACAGGGCGGGAGAGACCCAGTACTTC. Translation: CSEDRAGETQYF. This chain joins TRBV29-1 and TRBJ2-5; the match to TRBD1 covers 7 bases. V lost 7 bases to trimming and J lost 4 bases; unmatched junction nucleotides: 6. Germline-derived CDR1 and CDR2 are SQVTM and ANQGSEA. The CDR3 totals 12 residues. Supplemented by reference TRBV29-1 and TRBJ2-5, the full variable domain reads SAVISQKPSRDICQRGTSLTIQCQVDSQVTMMFWYRQQPGQSLTLIATANQGSEATYESGFVIDKFPISRPNLTFSTLTVSNMSPEDSSIYLCSEDRAGETQYFGPGTRLLVL.

CDR3 nucleotides: TGTGCCAGCAGTTTTGGCGGACAGCAGTATGGCTACACCTTC. The encoded protein is CASSFGGQQYGYTF. This chain connects TRBV28 to TRBJ1-2, with D possibly being TRBD1 (6 bases). V was shortened by 3 bases and J by 5 bases, with 13 bases between the two germline ends. This CDR3 spans 14 amino acids. Germline V gene lookup returns CDR1 MDHEN and CDR2 SYDVKM.

This rearrangement joins TRBV7-9 to TRBJ1-5; no firm D call. This CDR3 has 14 residues. Deletions cut 5 bases from V and 6 bases from J, with 14 bases between. Germline V CDR1 and CDR2: SEHNR, FQNEAQ (reference sequence). The CDR3 bases are TGTGCCAGCAGCCTCGAAGGCAGGCCTCAGCCCCAGCATTTT. As protein: CASSLEGRPQPQHF.

A few counts support this clone. The chain couples TRBV19 to TRBJ1-2; D perhaps matches TRBD1 (5 bases). V was trimmed by 4 bases and J by 2 bases, leaving 14 bases between them. In germline, CDR1 is LNHDA, CDR2 SQIVND (reference sequence). The CDR3 spans 15 residues. CDR3 residues: CASSTGVYLNYGYTF. The CDR3 bases are TGTGCCAGTAGTACGGGGGTGTATTTGAACTATGGCTACACCTTC.

This clone was seen just once. This chain joins TRBV9 and TRBJ2-3; 10 nucleotides line up with TRBD1. The germline gives CDR1 SGDLS, CDR2 YYNGEE. With V trimmed by 4 bases and J by 2 bases, 19 bases remained unmatched. This CDR3 has 20 residues. CDR3 DNA sequence: TGTGCCAGCAGCACCCGAGTAACAATCGACAGGGGGCTTCCCACAGATACGCAGTATTTT. Translation: CASSTRVTIDRGLPTDTQYF.

The V and J genes are TRBV19 and TRBJ1-5; D is perhaps TRBD1 (6 bases). Germline V CDR1 and CDR2: LNHDA, SQIVND (reference sequence). V lost 1 base and J 4 bases, leaving 11 bases between the germline ends. This CDR3 region has 15 residues. The CDR3 region is CASSIGQGLNQPQHF. CDR3 sequence (DNA): TGTGCCAGTAGTATAGGTCAGGGGCTTAATCAGCCCCAGCATTTT.

The rearrangement links TRBV3-1 (or the pseudogene TRBV3-2) to TRBJ2-1; 8 bases map to TRBD2. J gave up 0 bases and V 4 bases, and 8 bases lay outside the gene matches. CDR3 length: 17 residues. Looked up from germline, CDR1 is LGHDT and CDR2 is YNNKEL (reference sequence). CDR3 in DNA: TGTGCCAGCAGCCGCCTAATAGCGGGACCCTCCTACAATGAGCAGTTCTTC. Amino acids: CASSRLIAGPSYNEQFF.

V is TRBV7-2 and J is TRBJ2-7; TRBD1 might be the D (5 bases). This CDR3 has 18 amino acids. The V gene lost 2 bases and the J gene lost 0 bases, with 20 bases spanning the gap. Germline V gives CDR1 SGHTA, CDR2 FQGNSA. The CDR3 coding sequence is TGTGCCAGCAGCTTACAGGGCCTCCCACCGAAACGCTCCTACGAGCAGTACTTC. This gives the protein CASSLQGLPPKRSYEQYF.

This chain uses TRBV7-9 with TRBJ1-1; 8 bases match TRBD1. This CDR3 is built from 14 residues. J lost 7 bases, V lost 4 bases, and 8 bases had no gene match. Germline values: CDR1 SEHNR, CDR2 FQNEAQ (reference sequence). The DNA for the CDR3 is TGTGCCAGCAGCTCCCGGGACAGGTTACATGAAGCTTTCTTT. Protein: CASSSRDRLHEAFF.

V gene TRBV7-2 combines with J gene TRBJ1-5, with D hard to call. V was trimmed by 2 bases and J by 2 bases, leaving 7 bases between them. CDR3 length: 14 residues. Germline V gene lookup returns CDR1 SGHTA and CDR2 FQGNSA. CDR3 sequence: CASSLTGRNQPQHF. The CDR3 coding sequence is TGTGCCAGCAGCTTAACCGGTCGCAATCAGCCCCAGCATTTT.

The rearrangement links TRBV11-2 to TRBJ1-6, with 10 bases that match TRBD1. Germline CDR1 reads SGHAT; CDR2 reads FQNNGV. J gave up 8 bases and V 5 bases, and 9 bases lay outside the gene matches. The CDR3 runs to 16 residues. CDR3 loop: CASSTRQGATHSPLHF. The CDR3 nucleotides read TGTGCCAGCAGCACCAGACAGGGGGCGACCCATTCACCCCTCCACTTT.

The chain combines TRBV6-5 with TRBJ2-7; 8 nucleotides agree with TRBD1. The CDR3 is 14 residues long. The junction had 5 bases not matched to a gene; V was cut back by 2 bases and J by 5 bases. CDR1 MNHEY and CDR2 SVGAGI come from the germline V gene. The CDR3 loop is CASSYNRGSNEQYF. CDR3 bases: TGTGCCAGCAGTTACAACAGGGGGTCGAACGAGCAGTACTTC.

This chain connects TRBV2 to TRBJ2-7; 10 bases are a match to TRBD2. Germline CDR1 SNHLY, CDR2 FYNNEI. With V trimmed by 5 bases and J by 4 bases, 11 bases remained unmatched. The CDR3 is 16 residues long. The CDR3 reads CASSLLSSGSGYEQYF. The DNA for the CDR3 is TGTGCCAGCAGTCTCCTCTCTAGCGGGAGTGGGTACGAGCAGTACTTC.

A few counts support this clone. The genes are TRBV2 and TRBJ1-2, with no clear D. The CDR3 has 17 residues. Germline V lookup: CDR1 SNHLY, CDR2 FYNNEI. Trimming took off 6 bases at V and 4 bases at J, with 24 bases between the two ends. This chain's CDR3 is CASRQRGSVGRTYGYTF. CDR3 nucleotide sequence: TGTGCCAGCAGGCAGCGCGGGTCGGTTGGCAGGACCTATGGCTACACCTTC.

This chain links TRBV7-8 with TRBJ2-1; D is perhaps TRBD2 (8 bases). The CDR3 is 20 amino acids. Germline values: CDR1 SGHVS, CDR2 FQNEAQ. Trimming pared 2 bases from V and 9 bases from J, leaving 32 bases between. CDR3 region: CASSLRYRGQAGAEGGEQFF. CDR3 sequence (DNA): TGTGCCAGCAGCTTAAGATATAGGGGGCAAGCGGGAGCTGAAGGGGGTGAGCAGTTCTTC.

The chain employs TRBV4-1 and TRBJ2-2, with D perhaps matching TRBD2 (5 bases). V dropped 3 bases and J dropped 8 bases, with 7 bases sitting between them. Germline CDR1 is MGHRA and CDR2 is YSYEKL. CDR3 length: 12 amino acids. Here the CDR3 reads CASSQEAGELFF. The DNA of the CDR3 is TGCGCCAGCAGCCAGGAGGCAGGGGAGCTGTTTTTT.

V and J are TRBV28 and TRBJ2-5, with TRBD2 identical over 15 bases. The ends lost 2 bases at V and 5 bases at J; junction bases unmatched: 12. Looked up from germline, CDR1 is MDHEN and CDR2 is SYDVKM. The CDR3 is 19 amino acids. This CDR3 is CASSLDGTSGRLNGETQYF. The CDR3 DNA reads as TGTGCCAGCAGTTTAGATGGGACTAGCGGGAGGTTAAATGGGGAGACCCAGTACTTC. The complete variable domain, with remaining parts taken from reference TRBV28 and TRBJ2-5, reads DVKVTQSSRYLVKRTGEKVFLECVQDMDHENMFWYRQDPGLGLRLIYFSYDVKMKEKGDIPEGYSVSREKKERFSLILESASTNQTSMYLCASSLDGTSGRLNGETQYFGPGTRLLVL.